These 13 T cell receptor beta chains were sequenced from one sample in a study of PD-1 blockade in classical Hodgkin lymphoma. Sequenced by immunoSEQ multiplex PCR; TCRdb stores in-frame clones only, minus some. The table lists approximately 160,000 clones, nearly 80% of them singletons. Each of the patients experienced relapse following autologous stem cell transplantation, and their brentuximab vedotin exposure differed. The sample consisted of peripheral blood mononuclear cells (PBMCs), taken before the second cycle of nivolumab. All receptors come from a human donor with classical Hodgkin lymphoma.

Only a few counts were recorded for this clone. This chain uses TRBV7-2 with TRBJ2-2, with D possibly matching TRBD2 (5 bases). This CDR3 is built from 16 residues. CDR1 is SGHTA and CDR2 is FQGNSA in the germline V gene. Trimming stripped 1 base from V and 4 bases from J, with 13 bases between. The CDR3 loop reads CASSLEVALITGELFF. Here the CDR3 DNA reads TGTGCCAGCAGCTTAGAGGTAGCGCTGATCACCGGGGAGCTGTTTTTT.

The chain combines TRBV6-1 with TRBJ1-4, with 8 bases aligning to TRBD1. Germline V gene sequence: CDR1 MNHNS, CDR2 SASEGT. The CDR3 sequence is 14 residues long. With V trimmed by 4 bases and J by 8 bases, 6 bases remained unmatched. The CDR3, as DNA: TGTGCCAGCAGTGTAACAGGGGGAGGAGAAAAACTGTTTTTT. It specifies CASSVTGGGEKLFF.

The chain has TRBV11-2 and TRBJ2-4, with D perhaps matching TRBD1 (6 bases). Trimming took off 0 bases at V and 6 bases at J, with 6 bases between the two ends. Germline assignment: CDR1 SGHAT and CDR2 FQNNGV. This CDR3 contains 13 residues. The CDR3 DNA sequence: TGTGCCAGCAGCTTAGAGGACAGAAACATTCAGTACTTC. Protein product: CASSLEDRNIQYF.

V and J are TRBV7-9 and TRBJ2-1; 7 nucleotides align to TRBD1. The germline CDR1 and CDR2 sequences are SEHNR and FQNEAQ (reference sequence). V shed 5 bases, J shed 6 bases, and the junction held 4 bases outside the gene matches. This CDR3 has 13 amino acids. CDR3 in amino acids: CASSTYRGNEQFF. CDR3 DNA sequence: TGTGCCAGCAGCACATACAGGGGCAATGAGCAGTTCTTC.

The CDR3 loop reads CASSSGTGISPLHF. CDR3 sequence (DNA): TGTGCCAGCAGCTCCGGGACAGGGATCTCACCCCTCCACTTT. This sequence joins TRBV6-5 and TRBJ1-6; 9 nucleotides line up with TRBD1. Trimming removed 6 bases from V and 10 bases from J; junction bases left unmatched: 7. CDR1 MNHEY and CDR2 SVGAGI come from the germline V gene. The CDR3 spans 14 residues.

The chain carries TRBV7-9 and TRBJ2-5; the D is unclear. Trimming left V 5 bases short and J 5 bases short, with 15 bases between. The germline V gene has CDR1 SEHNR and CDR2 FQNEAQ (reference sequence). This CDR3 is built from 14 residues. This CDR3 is CASSPRWPEETQYF. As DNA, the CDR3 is TGTGCCAGCAGCCCCCGGTGGCCGGAGGAGACCCAGTACTTC.

CDR3 region: CASSRQGRGYGYTF. Written as DNA, the CDR3 is TGTGCCAGCAGTCGACAGGGTCGGGGCTATGGCTACACCTTC. The chain links TRBV28 to TRBJ1-2; TRBD1 aligns across 7 bases. The trim removed 5 bases at V and 4 bases at J, leaving 7 bases unmatched. Germline V CDR1 and CDR2: MDHEN, SYDVKM. The CDR3 consists of 14 residues.

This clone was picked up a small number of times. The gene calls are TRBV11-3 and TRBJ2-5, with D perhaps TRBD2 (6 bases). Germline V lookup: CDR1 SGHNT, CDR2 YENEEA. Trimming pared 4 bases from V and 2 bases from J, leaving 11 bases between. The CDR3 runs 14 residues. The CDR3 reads CASSSEGLQETQYF. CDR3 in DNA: TGTGCCAGCAGCTCAGAGGGACTTCAAGAGACCCAGTACTTC.

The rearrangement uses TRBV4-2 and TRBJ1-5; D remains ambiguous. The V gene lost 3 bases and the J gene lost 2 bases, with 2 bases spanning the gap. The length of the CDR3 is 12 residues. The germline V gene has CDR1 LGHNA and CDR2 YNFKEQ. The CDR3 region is CASSHGNQPQHF. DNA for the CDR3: TGTGCCAGCAGCCATGGCAATCAGCCCCAGCATTTT.

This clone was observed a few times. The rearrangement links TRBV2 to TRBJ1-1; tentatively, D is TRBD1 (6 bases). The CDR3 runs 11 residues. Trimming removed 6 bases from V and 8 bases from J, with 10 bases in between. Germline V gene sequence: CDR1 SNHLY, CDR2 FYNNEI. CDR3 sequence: CASRDSGEAFF. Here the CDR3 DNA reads TGTGCCAGCAGGGACAGTGGCGAAGCTTTCTTT.

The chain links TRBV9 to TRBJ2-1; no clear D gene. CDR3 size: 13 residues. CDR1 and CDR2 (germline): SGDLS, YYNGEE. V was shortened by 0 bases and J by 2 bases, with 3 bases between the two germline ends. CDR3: CASSVAPYNEQFF. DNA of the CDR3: TGTGCCAGCAGCGTAGCACCCTACAATGAGCAGTTCTTC.

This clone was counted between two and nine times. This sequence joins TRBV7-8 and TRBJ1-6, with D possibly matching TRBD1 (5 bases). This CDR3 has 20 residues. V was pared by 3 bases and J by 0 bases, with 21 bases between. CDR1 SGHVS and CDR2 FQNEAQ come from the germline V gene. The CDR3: CASSFRRWDSQSSYNSPLHF. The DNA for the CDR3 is TGTGCCAGCAGCTTCAGAAGATGGGACTCCCAAAGCTCCTATAATTCACCCCTCCACTTT.

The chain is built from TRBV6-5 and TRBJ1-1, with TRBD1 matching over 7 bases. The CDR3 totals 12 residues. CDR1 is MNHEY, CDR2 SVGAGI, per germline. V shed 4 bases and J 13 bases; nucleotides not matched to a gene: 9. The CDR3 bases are TGTGCCAGCAGTTCCGCCAGGGGGTTCGATTTCTTT. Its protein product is CASSSARGFDFF.